A single sample is the source of the 24 T cell receptor beta chains below, sequenced in a study of memory B cells and T cells in multiple sclerosis (dated by TCRdb to between 2018 and 2020). Receptor libraries were prepared by the immunoSEQ multiplex PCR assay. TCRdb mirrors the immuneACCESS table, restricted to in-frame sequences. Some clones are absent from its copies; in checked studies, under half trace to an unresolved V gene, and the reason for the others is unknown. In this sample the table shows about 15,000 clones, around 63% of which occur a single time. Less than 2.5% of the sample goes to the ten largest clones. Sequencing was done on a sample of memory (CD45RO+) CD4+ T cells from blood. The cell subset or site label for this specimen denotes: CD45RO+ memory T cells sorted from peripheral blood. Every receptor here comes from a human donor with multiple sclerosis.

V usage is TRBV27 and J usage is TRBJ1-2, with 9 bases matching TRBD1. After removal of 3 bases from V and 7 bases from J, the junction contained 6 bases not matched to a gene. Germline V CDR1 and CDR2: MNHEY, SMNVEV (reference sequence). The CDR3 loop spans 14 amino acids. CDR3 DNA: TGTGCCAGCAGTTTCTCGGGACAGGGAGGTGGCTACACCTTC. It is translated as CASSFSGQGGGYTF.

This clone is deemed medium-sized. The chain couples TRBV5-1 to TRBJ2-7, with 8 positions matching TRBD2. This CDR3 contains 14 residues. Germline-derived CDR1 and CDR2 are SGHRS and YFSETQ. The junction had 2 bases not matched to a gene; V was cut back by 3 bases and J by 0 bases. CDR3 in amino acids: CASSSGLDSYEQYF. Here the CDR3 DNA reads TGCGCCAGCAGCTCGGGACTAGACTCCTACGAGCAGTACTTC.

CDR3 amino acids: CASSQDREGNIQYF. The CDR3 coding sequence is TGCGCCAGCAGCCAGGACAGGGAGGGAAACATTCAGTACTTC. The chain joins TRBV5-1 to TRBJ2-4; D may be TRBD1 (8 bases). Germline V lookup: CDR1 SGHRS, CDR2 YFSETQ. The CDR3 is made up of 14 amino acids. V lost 4 bases and J lost 6, with 14 bases in between.

This clone is medium-sized by share. The chain has TRBV4-1 and TRBJ2-1; the match to TRBD2 covers 7 bases. Germline CDR1 and CDR2: MGHRA and YSYEKL. The J segment lost 0 bases and the V segment lost 0 bases, leaving 5 bases of the junction unmatched. The CDR3 spans 17 residues. DNA of the CDR3: TGCGCCAGCAGCCAAGAGCCCGGGAGGAGCTCCTACAATGAGCAGTTCTTC. Translation: CASSQEPGRSSYNEQFF.

The sample holds a few counts of this clone. Other DNA variants within this sample encode the same CDR3. The CDR3 here is CASSQDRVTGYTF. The CDR3 nucleotides are TGTGCCAGTAGTCAAGACAGGGTAACCGGCTACACCTTC. This chain joins TRBV19 and TRBJ1-2; 7 nucleotides agree with TRBD1. The J segment lost 8 bases and the V segment lost 5 bases, leaving 8 bases of the junction unmatched. The CDR3 is made up of 13 amino acids. The germline V gene has CDR1 LNHDA and CDR2 SQIVND (reference sequence).

V gene TRBV28 combines with J gene TRBJ1-4; TRBD1 might be the D (6 bases). V was clipped by 4 bases and J by 4 bases, with 16 bases between them. From germline, CDR1 is MDHEN and CDR2 SYDVKM. The CDR3 is made up of 16 amino acids. This CDR3 reads CASSSGGAGYNEKLFF. For the CDR3, the DNA is TGTGCCAGCAGTTCCGGGGGGGCAGGATATAATGAAAAACTGTTTTTT.

The chain is built from TRBV7-9 and TRBJ1-1; TRBD1 agrees at 8 bases. CDR1 and CDR2 from the germline V gene are SEHNR and FQNEAQ (reference sequence). V trimming: 6 bases; J trimming: 6 bases; junction bases outside the gene matches: 12. The CDR3 has 15 residues. The CDR3 DNA follows: TGTGCCAGCAGACCAACTGGACAGGGATTAGCTGAAGCTTTCTTT. Translated, it gives CASRPTGQGLAEAFF.

The CDR3 coding sequence is TGTGCCAGCAGGAAGGAAAGCGAGGAGCTGTTTTTT. Protein product: CASRKESEELFF. This chain uses TRBV6-1 with TRBJ2-2; D is uncertain. The germline V gene encodes CDR1 MNHNS and CDR2 SASEGT. This CDR3 is 12 amino acids long. V was shortened by 6 bases and J by 10 bases, with 12 bases between the two germline ends.

The chain has TRBV9 and TRBJ2-5; D not resolved. The V gene's germline CDR1 is SGDLS and CDR2 YYNGEE. The CDR3 extends over 15 amino acids. V lost 3 bases and J lost 1, with 13 bases in between. CDR3 amino acids: CASSATSGSQETQYF. The CDR3 nucleotides read TGTGCCAGCAGCGCCACCTCCGGGTCCCAAGAGACCCAGTACTTC.

This clone was counted a few times. V gene TRBV12-5 combines with J gene TRBJ2-3; tentative D call: TRBD2 (6 bases). The CDR3 covers 14 residues. V was cut by 6 bases and J by 2 bases, with 12 bases left in between. Germline V gives CDR1 LGHNT, CDR2 FRNRAP. In DNA, the CDR3 is TGTGCTAGTGGGACGGGACTCTACACAGATACGCAGTATTTT. It yields the protein CASGTGLYTDTQYF.

In this sample, this clone turned up once. V usage is TRBV18 and J usage is TRBJ2-5; no reliable D call. In germline, CDR1 is KGHSH, CDR2 LQKENI. Between the trimmed V and J ends, which lost 2 bases and 4 bases, there was a span of 5 bases. The CDR3 contains 12 residues. The CDR3 nucleotides read TGTGCCAGCTCACCAGCCGGAGAGACCCAGTACTTC. This translates into CASSPAGETQYF.

The chain recombines TRBV10-3 with TRBJ2-1, with TRBD2 matching over 8 bases. V lost 3 bases and J lost 6; bases outside the gene matches: 4. CDR1 and CDR2 from the germline V gene are ENHRY and SYGVKD. This CDR3 has 14 amino acids. CDR3 nucleotides: TGTGCCATCAGTGACTCCGGGACTAGCAATGAGCAGTTCTTC. As protein: CAISDSGTSNEQFF.

This clone was seen once. The J gene is TRBJ2-5, the V gene TRBV7-9, with a possible D match to TRBD2 (5 bases). Trimming shortened V by 1 base and J by 5 bases, and 11 bases separated the two germline ends. The CDR3 spans 14 residues. Germline loops: CDR1 SEHNR, CDR2 FQNEAQ (reference sequence). CDR3 residues: CASSLVGVVETQYF. The CDR3 bases are TGTGCCAGCAGCTTAGTCGGGGTGGTGGAGACCCAGTACTTC.

This clone was observed a handful of times. The chain recombines TRBV5-1 with TRBJ1-1; 8 positions agree with TRBD1. V shed 3 bases and J 6 bases; nucleotides not matched to a gene: 7. CDR3 length: 14 residues. Germline CDR1 is SGHRS and CDR2 is YFSETQ. Written as DNA, the CDR3 is TGCGCCAGCAGCTGGAAGACAGGGGAAGCTGAAGCTTTCTTT. Residues: CASSWKTGEAEAFF.

CDR3 sequence: CASSKDTNSPLHF. In DNA form, the CDR3 reads TGTGCCAGCAGCAAAGACACAAATTCACCCCTCCACTTT. The chain combines TRBV21-1 with TRBJ1-6; TRBD1, the table's D call, was not compared with the DNA. TRBV21-1 counts as a pseudogene. The CDR3 has 13 residues.

The chain has TRBV30 and TRBJ2-5; perhaps TRBD2 as D (7 bases). This CDR3 contains 15 residues. CDR1 and CDR2 from the germline V gene are GTSNPN and SVGIG (reference sequence). The ends were cut back, 2 bases at V and 3 bases at J, with 16 bases in the middle. The CDR3: CAWSRLRGGEETQYF. In nucleotides, the CDR3 is TGTGCCTGGAGTAGGTTGAGGGGGGGAGAAGAGACCCAGTACTTC.

V usage is TRBV15 and J usage is TRBJ2-3, with D perhaps matching TRBD2 (5 bases). Germline assignment: CDR1 LNHNV and CDR2 YYDKDF (reference sequence). The V gene lost 1 base and the J gene lost 0 bases, with 11 bases spanning the gap. The CDR3 contains 16 residues. For the CDR3, the DNA is TGTGCCACCAGCAGAGGAGGGAGAACTAGCACAGATACGCAGTATTTT. Its protein product is CATSRGGRTSTDTQYF.

The chain combines TRBV30 with TRBJ1-2; 8 nucleotides align to TRBD1. After removal of 2 bases from V and 7 bases from J, the junction contained 12 bases not matched to a gene. Germline-derived CDR1 and CDR2 are GTSNPN and SVGIG (reference sequence). The CDR3 sequence is 15 residues long. The CDR3 sequence: CAWSIQSGGASGYTF. CDR3 nucleotide sequence: TGTGCCTGGAGTATCCAATCAGGGGGCGCTTCTGGCTACACCTTC.

The V gene is TRBV5-1, the J gene TRBJ2-7; D call uncertain. Germline assignment: CDR1 SGHRS and CDR2 YFSETQ. V gave up 2 bases and J gave up 1 base, with 10 bases separating them. The CDR3 contains 14 residues. Here the CDR3 reads CASSFSHSSYEQYF. The CDR3 nucleotides read TGCGCCAGCAGCTTCTCTCACAGTTCCTACGAGCAGTACTTC. The full variable domain, completed using reference TRBV5-1 and TRBJ2-7, is KAGVTQTPRYLIKTRGQQVTLSCSPISGHRSVSWYQQTPGQGLQFLFEYFSETQRNKGNFPGRFSGRQFSNSRSEMNVSTLELGDSALYLCASSFSHSSYEQYFGPGTRLTVT.

The chain joins TRBV6-6 to TRBJ2-2, with TRBD2 matching over 9 bases. Germline assignment: CDR1 MNHNY and CDR2 SVGAGI (reference sequence). The J segment lost 5 bases and the V segment lost 7 bases, leaving 11 bases of the junction unmatched. The CDR3 totals 16 residues. CDR3 amino acids: CASILKSGRRTGELFF. The DNA of the CDR3 is TGTGCCAGCATCCTTAAAAGCGGGAGGCGAACCGGGGAGCTGTTTTTT.

V is TRBV25-1 and J is TRBJ1-4; 7 bases align to TRBD1. The CDR3 sequence is 15 residues long. Per the germline V gene, CDR1 is MGHDK and CDR2 is SYGVNS. The ends lost 3 bases at V and 8 bases at J; junction bases unmatched: 9. CDR3 region: CASSDTGVRMEKLFF. DNA for the CDR3: TGTGCCAGCAGTGACACAGGGGTCAGAATGGAAAAACTGTTTTTT.

The table lists this clone with a count of one. The V call is TRBV25-1, the J call TRBJ1-2, with a weak D call TRBD1 (5 bases). The germline V and J ends were trimmed by 4 bases and 4 bases, with 19 bases remaining between them. The CDR3 has 16 residues. Germline V lookup: CDR1 MGHDK, CDR2 SYGVNS. The CDR3 spells CASSAWGGFSRYGYTF. The CDR3 coding sequence is TGTGCCAGCAGTGCCTGGGGGGGATTTTCCCGCTATGGCTACACCTTC.

The rearrangement uses TRBV7-2 and TRBJ2-5; TRBD1 matches 9 bases. The CDR3 runs to 14 residues. Germline CDR1 and CDR2: SGHTA and FQGNSA. V lost 5 bases to trimming and J lost 5 bases; unmatched junction nucleotides: 6. DNA of the CDR3: TGTGCCAGCAGCCAACAGGGGGCGAGGGAGACCCAGTACTTC. Translation gives CASSQQGARETQYF.

This sequence joins TRBV7-2 and TRBJ1-6; no definite D call. CDR1 and CDR2 (germline): SGHTA, FQGNSA. V was clipped by 5 bases and J by 7 bases, with 15 bases between them. The CDR3 covers 15 residues. Here the CDR3 reads CASSLTAGVNSPLHF. CDR3 DNA: TGTGCCAGCAGCCTAACCGCCGGGGTAAATTCACCCCTCCACTTT.